The 22 T cell receptor beta chains below all came from one sample that was sequenced in a study of T cells in Graves' hyperthyroidism and ophthalmopathy. RNA transcripts served as the template for amplifying TCR beta CDR3 regions. HTBI primers drove first-round RT-PCR of the TCR CDR3. TCRdb used MiXCR to reprocess the multiplex PCR reads, holding one entry per CDR3 protein. The sample has approximately 560,000 distinct CDR3 sequences; approximately 15% are singletons. Sequenced: blood. The receptor source for this set is a young woman with Graves' hyperthyroidism.

A few counts support this clonotype. V gene TRBV4-3 combines with J gene TRBJ2-7; D possibly corresponds to TRBD1 (5 bases). Trimming stripped 2 bases from V and 0 bases from J, with 8 bases between. The CDR3 extends over 14 amino acids. Germline V CDR1 and CDR2: LGHNA, YSLEER. The chain's CDR3 is CASSQTGSSYEQYF. The CDR3 DNA reads TGCGCCAGCAGCCAAACAGGCAGCTCCTACGAGCAGTACTTC.

Only a few counts were recorded for this clonotype. This chain uses TRBV30 with TRBJ2-5, with 8 bases identical to TRBD2. V gave up 2 bases and J gave up 0 bases; unmatched junction bases: 5. This CDR3 contains 15 residues. Per the germline V gene, CDR1 is GTSNPN and CDR2 is SVGIG (reference sequence). In DNA, the CDR3 is TGTGCCTGGAGTCTTGAGCGGGAGTACCAAGAGACCCAGTACTTC. Translation gives CAWSLEREYQETQYF.

The CDR3 here is CASSVGQGIYNEQFF. DNA for the CDR3: TGTGCCAGCAGCGTAGGGCAGGGCATCTACAATGAGCAGTTCTTC. The chain joins TRBV9 to TRBJ2-1; TRBD1 is a possible D gene (5 bases). Trimming took off 0 bases at V and 3 bases at J, with 10 bases between the two ends. The V gene's germline CDR1 is SGDLS and CDR2 YYNGEE. The CDR3 totals 15 residues.

This clonotype was detected ten times or more. V and J are TRBV10-1 and TRBJ1-5; 8 bases match TRBD1. V lost 0 bases, J lost 8 bases, and 3 bases stayed unmatched. This CDR3 has 14 amino acids. Per the germline V gene, CDR1 is WNHNN and CDR2 is SYGVQD (reference sequence). CDR3 amino acids: CASSESRQGKPQHF. In nucleotides, the CDR3 is TGCGCCAGCAGTGAGTCGCGACAGGGGAAGCCCCAGCATTTT.

This clonotype was counted between two and nine times. The chain recombines TRBV6-2 or TRBV6-3 with TRBJ2-1, with 10 nucleotides matching TRBD2. This CDR3 has 14 amino acids. Germline CDR1 MNHEY, CDR2 SVGEGT. The trim removed 8 bases at V and 7 bases at J, leaving 8 bases unmatched. In DNA, the CDR3 is TGTGCCAGCGCAGCGGGACTAGCGAAAAATGAGCAGTTCTTC. Its translation is CASAAGLAKNEQFF.

This clonotype came up many times. The CDR3 nucleotides are TGTGCCAGCAGGGCCGGGACACTGAACACAGATACGCAGTATTTT. This translates into CASRAGTLNTDTQYF. The chain employs TRBV2 and TRBJ2-3; D may be TRBD1 (6 bases). The V gene's germline CDR1 is SNHLY and CDR2 FYNNEI. The CDR3 covers 15 residues. With 6 bases removed from V and 2 bases from J, the gap between germline ends came to 15 bases.

This clonotype has at least ten counts. The chain recombines TRBV30 with TRBJ1-1; D unresolved. The V gene lost 3 bases and the J gene lost 7 bases, with 6 bases spanning the gap. CDR1 is GTSNPN and CDR2 is SVGIG in the germline V gene (reference sequence). The CDR3 spans 10 residues. Written as DNA, the CDR3 is TGTGCCTGGAGGGGGATTGAAGCTTTCTTT. It encodes CAWRGIEAFF.

Many counts were recorded for this clonotype. This chain joins TRBV15 and TRBJ2-1; 7 bases match TRBD2. The trim removed 8 bases at V and 2 bases at J, leaving 9 bases unmatched. Looked up from germline, CDR1 is LNHNV and CDR2 is YYDKDF (reference sequence). The CDR3 covers 15 residues. In nucleotides, the CDR3 is TGTGCCACCCAACGGCTCGCGGGAGCCTACAATGAGCAGTTCTTC. It encodes CATQRLAGAYNEQFF.

This clonotype showed up many times. This chain links TRBV7-2 with TRBJ2-1, with D perhaps being TRBD1 or TRBD2 (6 bases each). Germline CDR1 SGHTA, CDR2 FQGNSA. The length of the CDR3 is 15 residues. The V end lost 5 bases, the J end lost 4 bases, and 15 bases lay between the germline ends. The CDR3 loop reads CASSPRGLTYNEQFF. DNA for the CDR3: TGTGCCAGCAGCCCCAGGGGACTTACATACAATGAGCAGTTCTTC.

The table lists this clonotype with many counts. The J gene is TRBJ1-2, the V gene TRBV9; 7 nucleotides align to TRBD1. Germline assignment: CDR1 SGDLS and CDR2 YYNGEE. Trimming at V came to 4 bases and at J to 2 bases, leaving 11 bases not matched to a gene. The CDR3 totals 16 residues. The CDR3 DNA is TGTGCCAGCAGCCCCAGGGGGGGGACAGTCAACTATGGCTACACCTTC. Amino acids: CASSPRGGTVNYGYTF.

Ten or more counts support this clonotype. The V call is TRBV2, the J call TRBJ2-3; possible D gene TRBD2, 5 bases. Trimming left V 11 bases short and J 0 bases short, with 12 bases between. Germline values: CDR1 SNHLY, CDR2 FYNNEI. The length of the CDR3 is 13 residues. CDR3 sequence reads: CAVGGASTDTQYF. CDR3 nucleotide sequence: TGTGCCGTCGGAGGAGCTAGCACAGATACGCAGTATTTT. The entire variable domain, with the rest obtained from reference TRBV2 and TRBJ2-3, is as follows: EPEVTQTPSHQVTQMGQEVILRCVPISNHLYFYWYRQILGQKVEFLVSFYNNEISEKSEIFDDQFSVERPDGSNFTLKIRSTKLEDSAMYFCAVGGASTDTQYFGPGTRLTVL.

The gene calls are TRBV5-1 and TRBJ1-3; no clear D. Germline V gene sequence: CDR1 SGHRS, CDR2 YFSETQ. Trimming cost V 4 bases and J 0 bases, with 8 bases left between them. CDR3 length: 14 amino acids. CDR3 sequence reads: CASSPTLSGNTIYF. Written as DNA, the CDR3 is TGCGCCAGCAGCCCGACGCTCTCTGGAAACACCATATATTTT.

This clonotype turned up a few times. The chain combines TRBV30 with TRBJ2-6, with D perhaps given as TRBD1 or TRBD2 (5 bases each). Germline CDR1 reads GTSNPN; CDR2 reads SVGIG (reference sequence). The CDR3 runs to 17 residues. Trimming pared 1 base from V and 2 bases from J, leaving 15 bases between. CDR3 sequence: CAWSGGKRQPGANVLTF. The DNA of the CDR3 is TGTGCCTGGAGTGGGGGGAAACGACAGCCTGGGGCCAACGTCCTGACTTTC.

The chain employs TRBV6-1 and TRBJ1-1; D might be TRBD1 (5 bases). V was pared by 8 bases and J by 4 bases, with 14 bases between. Germline CDR1 and CDR2: MNHNS and SASEGT. This CDR3 has 13 amino acids. The CDR3 sequence is CASGPYQGTEAFF. DNA of the CDR3: TGTGCCAGCGGACCATACCAGGGCACTGAAGCTTTCTTT.

The chain has TRBV7-2 and TRBJ2-3; 12 bases map to TRBD1. CDR1 SGHTA and CDR2 FQGNSA come from the germline V gene. This CDR3 has 14 residues. V lost 5 bases, J lost 7 bases, and 4 bases stayed unmatched. CDR3 region: CASSGGQGAYTQYF. The DNA of the CDR3 is TGTGCCAGCAGCGGGGGACAGGGGGCGTATACGCAGTATTTT.

This clonotype was recorded many times. J is TRBJ2-3 and V is TRBV7-2; 10 nucleotides match TRBD2. This CDR3 has 15 residues. Germline lookup yields CDR1 SGHTA and CDR2 FQGNSA. With V trimmed by 5 bases and J by 5 bases, 7 bases remained unmatched. The CDR3 nucleotides read TGTGCCAGCAGCCACAGCGGGAGGGCCGGAGATACGCAGTATTTT. Its translation is CASSHSGRAGDTQYF.

Details on this clonotype: Only one base separates this from a far larger clonotype, so it likely reflects a read error. The rearrangement joins TRBV28 to TRBJ1-1; D possibly corresponds to TRBD1 (5 bases). CDR1 and CDR2 from the germline V gene are MDHEN and SYDVKM. The CDR3 runs 12 residues. The CDR3 region is CASSLAGTEASF. CDR3 DNA: TGTGCCAGCAGTTTAGCAGGGACTGAAGCTTCCTTT.

This clonotype showed up many times. The chain couples TRBV28 to TRBJ1-5; 10 nucleotides match TRBD1. There are 19 residues in the CDR3. The J segment lost 0 bases and the V segment lost 5 bases, leaving 13 bases of the junction unmatched. Germline-derived CDR1 and CDR2 are MDHEN and SYDVKM. CDR3 in amino acids: CASSALSRTGGYSNQPQHF. The CDR3 DNA reads TGTGCCAGCAGTGCCCTTTCTAGGACAGGGGGATATAGCAATCAGCCCCAGCATTTT.

This clonotype came up many times. The V call is TRBV29-1, the J call TRBJ2-7; D is unresolved. The CDR3 totals 12 residues. Trimming left V 2 bases short and J 0 bases short, with 5 bases between. The germline V gene has CDR1 SQVTM and CDR2 ANQGSEA. The chain's CDR3 is CSVEQNSYEQYF. The CDR3 DNA is TGCAGCGTTGAACAGAACTCCTACGAGCAGTACTTC.

The sample holds many counts of this clonotype. This chain's CDR3 is CSGEAVSSYNEQFF. Written as DNA, the CDR3 is TGCAGTGGGGAAGCGGTCAGCTCCTACAATGAGCAGTTCTTC. The chain links TRBV20-1 to TRBJ2-1, with a tentative D call TRBD2 (5 bases). Between the trimmed V and J ends, which lost 7 bases and 0 bases, there was a span of 13 bases. The CDR3 totals 14 residues. The germline gives CDR1 DFQATT, CDR2 SNEGSKA (reference sequence).

The sample holds many counts of this clonotype. The chain recombines TRBV28 with TRBJ2-2, with 8 bases aligning to TRBD1. In germline, CDR1 is MDHEN, CDR2 SYDVKM. This CDR3 has 13 residues. V shed 9 bases, J shed 3 bases, and the junction held 3 bases outside the gene matches. The CDR3 nucleotides read TGTGCCAGTAACAGGGGGGACACCGGGGAGCTGTTTTTT. It codes for CASNRGDTGELFF.

A few counts support this clonotype. This chain connects TRBV20-1 to TRBJ2-1; D is ambiguous. The CDR3 totals 13 residues. The V end lost 2 bases, the J end lost 10 bases, and 15 bases lay between the germline ends. Germline V gene lookup returns CDR1 DFQATT and CDR2 SNEGSKA (reference sequence). CDR3 nucleotide sequence: TGCAGTGCTAGAATCGTAGGGCCCCAAGAGCAGTTCTTC. Protein product: CSARIVGPQEQFF.